This T cell receptor (beta chain) is from a study of regulatory T cells in long-lasting Graves disease. Study results and caveats: Persistent cases of Graves' showed reduced TCR diversity relative to newly diagnosed patients. Persistent disease favored TRBV28, TRBJ1-2 and TRBJ2-5.

CDR3 size: 12 residues. Looked up from germline, CDR1 is SGDLS and CDR2 is YYNGEE. Trimming cost V 2 bases and J 4 bases, with 6 bases left between them. In its sample, this clonotype was seen a few times. Its cognate antigen is unknown. In building TCR beta libraries, iRepertoire HTBI primers were used together with Arm-PCR of CDR3 regions. One entry per CDR3 protein results from TCRdb running MiXCR on the multiplex PCR reads. The table has 450,000 to 700,000 distinct CDR3 sequences, approximately 15% seen once. Specified time point: newly diagnosed GD, antithyroid drugs for less than 3 months. With RNA extracted from PBMCs as input, the TCR library was made. These same data were also listed under a study on T cells in Graves' hyperthyroidism and ophthalmopathy.

The rearrangement links TRBV9 to TRBJ1-2; D uncertain. The sequenced sample was peripheral blood mononuclear cells (PBMCs), obtained at new diagnosis, from a patient treated with antithyroid drugs. This receptor was obtained from a man aged 30-40 years with Graves disease. This CDR3 is CASSVVGYGYTF. The CDR3 DNA is TGTGCCAGCAGCGTCGTAGGCTATGGCTACACCTTC.